This T cell receptor (beta chain) was sequenced for a study of blood T cell repertoires in COVID-19. On the study more broadly: Italy, Spain and the United States were the sources of the convalescent and acute COVID-19 samples. T cells, B-cell-depleted T cells, or PBMCs provided the cDNA or gDNA that served as material.

The assay was immunoSEQ multiplex PCR, and TCRdb's table has in-frame clones only and misses some. The sample shows hundreds of thousands of clones, roughly 90% of them seen only once. The CDR3 consists of 15 residues. The J segment lost 3 bases and the V segment lost 6 bases, leaving 10 bases of the junction unmatched. CDR1 MNHEY and CDR2 SMNVEV come from the germline V gene (reference sequence). Among Cohort 3 donors, those recovered had two negative PCRs, clearance, or symptom resolution. The sequence was collected from a woman aged 25 to 39 who had recovered from COVID-19. This chain connects TRBV27 to TRBJ2-7; the match to TRBD1 covers 8 bases. The sample comprised PBMCs or T cells enriched from blood (not recorded which). The CDR3 here is CASSGSGTGHYEQYF. CDR3 sequence (DNA): TGTGCCAGCAGCGGCTCCGGGACAGGCCACTACGAGCAGTACTTC.